This TCR beta chain was captured by sequencing in a study of cytomegalovirus exposure and HLA in healthy donors. Broader study findings: The investigators catalogued some 160 TCR beta chains as cytomegalovirus-associated.

V lost 4 bases and J 0 bases, leaving 16 bases between the germline ends. The CDR3 covers 17 residues. Germline CDR1 is LNHDA and CDR2 is SQIVND (reference sequence). Amplification used 60 Vbeta primers and 13 Jbeta primers. TCRdb's copy holds only in-frame clones and misses some; the assay was immunoSEQ multiplex PCR. The profile shows roughly 150,000 clones, roughly 88% of them singletons. In the case of this clone: As yet, its antigen is unknown.

Sequencing input: PBMCs. The receptor's source is a young woman in good health and CMV-seronegative. V and J are TRBV19 and TRBJ1-3; a possible D gene is TRBD1 (6 bases). This CDR3 reads CASSTRWGHLSGNTIYF. CDR3 bases: TGTGCCAGTAGTACCCGATGGGGACATCTCTCTGGAAACACCATATATTTT.